Listed below are T cell receptor beta chains from one sample, sequenced in a study of shared clonotypes between healthy human individuals. Produced via immunoSEQ multiplex PCR; TCRdb's table is partial and in-frame only. The sample carries some 1,400,000 clones, roughly 96% recorded once. Material for sequencing was naive CD4+ T cells sorted from blood. All receptors come from a man between 25 and 39 years old in good health. The CDR3 runs from the conserved cysteine through the conserved F or W. Some rows have no size entry. The others give once, few or many, or a class for an expanded clone.

.,TRBJ2-7,TRBV6-5,CASSTTSGSYEQYF
.,TRBJ1-3,TRBV30,CAWSSLLGNTIYF
.,TRBJ2-2,TRBV27,CASSRGTNTGELFF
.,TRBJ1-1,TRBV19,CASTPVGRTEAFF
.,TRBJ2-7,TRBV6-5,CASSRSGTSDYEQYF
.,TRBJ1-2,TRBV25-1,CASSELRGYGYTF
.,TRBJ2-5,TRBV27,CASLRWEGGRKTQYF
.,TRBJ2-7,TRBV28,CASSLEILDEQYF
.,TRBJ2-2,TRBV7-8,CASSLEGTSAYGGELFF
.,TRBJ2-7,TRBV5-4,CASSLGQAHEQYF
.,TRBJ1-2,TRBV6-1,CASSGGQAYYGYTF
few,TRBJ2-3,TRBV7-9,CASSLVGASTDTQYF
.,TRBJ2-7,TRBV10-3,CAISESDSGSYEQYF
.,TRBJ2-3,TRBV19,CAVSQGPSYTQYF
.,TRBJ2-2,TRBV28,CASTNGLAGGMNTGELFF
.,TRBJ2-7,TRBV10-2,CASSQGRRSYEQYF
.,TRBJ1-1,TRBV11-2,CASSFLGPNTEAFF
once,TRBJ1-3,TRBV28,CASRGIGVPGAGNTIYF
.,TRBJ2-1,TRBV5-1,CASSPGHETYNEQFF
.,TRBJ2-7,TRBV5-1,CASSRQTGVDYEQYF